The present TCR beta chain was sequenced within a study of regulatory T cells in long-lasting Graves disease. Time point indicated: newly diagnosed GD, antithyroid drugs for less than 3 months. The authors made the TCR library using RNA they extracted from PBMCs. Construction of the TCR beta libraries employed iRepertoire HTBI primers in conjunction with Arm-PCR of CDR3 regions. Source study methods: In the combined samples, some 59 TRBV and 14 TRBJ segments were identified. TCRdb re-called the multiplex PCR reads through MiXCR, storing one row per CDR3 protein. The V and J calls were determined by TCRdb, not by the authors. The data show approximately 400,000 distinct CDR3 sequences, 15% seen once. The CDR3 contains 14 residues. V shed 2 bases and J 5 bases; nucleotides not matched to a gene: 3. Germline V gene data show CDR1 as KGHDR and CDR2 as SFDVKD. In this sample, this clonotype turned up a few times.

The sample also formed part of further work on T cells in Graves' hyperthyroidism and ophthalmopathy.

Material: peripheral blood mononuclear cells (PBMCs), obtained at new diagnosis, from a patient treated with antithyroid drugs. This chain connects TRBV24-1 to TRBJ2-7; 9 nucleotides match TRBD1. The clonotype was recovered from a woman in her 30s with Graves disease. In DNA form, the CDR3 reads TGTGCCACCAGTGATTCGGGACAGGGCAACGAGCAGTACTTC. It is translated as CATSDSGQGNEQYF.